Listed below are T cell receptor beta chains from one sample, sequenced in a study of beta chain features in type 1 diabetes. Assay: immunoSEQ multiplex PCR; the TCRdb copy retains only in-frame clones and omits some. The sample carries over 350,000 clones, approximately 16% recorded once. Sequenced: naive CD4+ T cells from blood. All receptors derive from a young woman in good health. CDR3s include the opening cysteine and the closing phenylalanine or tryptophan. A D gene is named only where the DNA matches it firmly. For some rows the clone size is stated as once, few or many, or as a class when expanded; others skip it.

D gene	V gene	clone size	J gene	CDR3 protein	CDR3 DNA
NA	TRBV11-2	NA	TRBJ2-5	CASSLVADQETQYF	TGTGCCAGCAGCTTAGTGGCAGACCAAGAGACCCAGTACTTC
TRBD2	TRBV29-1	NA	TRBJ2-1	CSVEGRETYNEQFF	TGCAGCGTTGAGGGGCGGGAGACCTACAATGAGCAGTTCTTC
NA	TRBV27	NA	TRBJ2-6	CASSLVLSSGANVLTF	TGTGCCAGCAGTCTAGTTTTGAGCTCTGGGGCCAACGTCCTGACTTTC
TRBD2	TRBV9	few	TRBJ2-1	CASSVGWSGRAYNEQFF	TGTGCCAGCAGCGTAGGTTGGAGCGGGAGGGCGTACAATGAGCAGTTCTTC
TRBD1	TRBV9	few	TRBJ1-2	CASSVGGPGTGLYGYTF	TGTGCCAGCAGCGTCGGGGGACCCGGGACAGGCCTCTATGGCTACACCTTC
TRBD1	TRBV7-9	NA	TRBJ1-4	CASSLTTGIEKLFF	TGTGCCAGCAGCTTAACGACAGGGATCGAAAAACTGTTTTTT
TRBD2	TRBV4-2	NA	TRBJ2-3	CASSLAGGSPSTDTQYF	TGTGCCAGCAGCCTAGCGGGAGGGAGTCCAAGCACAGATACGCAGTATTTT
NA	TRBV6-5	NA	TRBJ2-7	CASSYSPLRYEQYF	TGTGCCAGCAGTTATAGCCCCCTTAGATACGAGCAGTACTTC
TRBD1	TRBV30	few	TRBJ2-7	CAWSETGGSNEQYF	TGTGCCTGGAGTGAGACAGGGGGCTCGAACGAGCAGTACTTC
TRBD2	TRBV6-5	few	TRBJ2-1	CASSYYSGSAYEQFF	TGTGCCAGCAGTTACTACAGCGGGAGTGCATATGAGCAGTTCTTC
NA	TRBV6-5	NA	TRBJ2-3	CASSRHTDTQYF	TGTGCCAGCAGTAGACACACAGATACGCAGTATTTT
NA	TRBV6-5	few	TRBJ2-7	CASSYSTPYEQYF	TGTGCCAGCAGTTACTCGACACCCTACGAGCAGTACTTC
TRBD2	TRBV29-1	few	TRBJ2-4	CSVGLLALGKNIQYF	TGCAGCGTGGGACTACTAGCTCTCGGCAAAAACATTCAGTACTTC
NA	TRBV9	once	TRBJ2-7	CASSVAGGFLNSYEQYF	TGTGCCAGCAGCGTAGCTGGAGGTTTCCTCAACTCCTACGAGCAGTACTTC
TRBD1	TRBV2	few	TRBJ2-7	CASSVDRGFEQYF	TGTGCCAGCAGTGTGGACAGGGGATTCGAGCAGTACTTC
TRBD1	TRBV28	NA	TRBJ1-1	CASSSGGENTEAFF	TGTGCCAGCAGCTCAGGGGGCGAGAACACTGAAGCTTTCTTT
TRBD2	TRBV6-6	few	TRBJ2-5	CASSYPSGFSQETQYF	TGTGCCAGCAGTTACCCTAGCGGGTTCAGTCAAGAGACCCAGTACTTC
NA	TRBV18	NA	TRBJ2-6	CASSPSRAHHSGANVLTF	TGTGCCAGCTCACCCTCCAGGGCTCACCACTCTGGGGCCAACGTCCTGACTTTC
NA	TRBV7-3	few	TRBJ2-1	CASSLRGYNEQFF	TGTGCCAGCAGCTTGCGGGGCTACAATGAGCAGTTCTTC
TRBD1	TRBV7-2	few	TRBJ2-1	CASSFSKQGAGSYNEQFF	TGTGCCAGCAGCTTCTCCAAACAGGGGGCTGGGTCCTACAATGAGCAGTTCTTC
NA	TRBV7-9	few	TRBJ2-5	CASSRQESETQYF	TGTGCCAGCAGCCGTCAGGAATCGGAGACCCAGTACTTC
TRBD1	TRBV18	NA	TRBJ1-2	CASSPSGQGLIGGYTF	TGTGCCAGCTCACCATCGGGACAGGGTTTGATCGGCGGCTACACCTTC
TRBD1	TRBV27	few	TRBJ1-4	CASSLQGASTNEKLFF	TGTGCCAGCAGTTTACAGGGGGCTTCAACTAATGAAAAACTGTTTTTT
NA	TRBV9	few	TRBJ2-5	CASSVGVAGLGRETQYF	TGTGCCAGCAGCGTAGGTGTGGCAGGGCTGGGTAGGGAGACCCAGTACTTC
TRBD2	TRBV29-1	few	TRBJ2-3	CSVAQVWTSGSTDTQYF	TGCAGCGTGGCTCAAGTATGGACTAGCGGTAGCACAGATACGCAGTATTTT
NA	TRBV30	few	TRBJ2-2	CAWSVQRNTGELFF	TGTGCCTGGAGTGTACAACGGAACACCGGGGAGCTGTTTTTT
NA	TRBV4-2	few	TRBJ2-5	CASSQALVQETQYF	TGTGCCAGCAGCCAAGCACTAGTCCAAGAGACCCAGTACTTC
NA	TRBV4-1	NA	TRBJ2-1	CASSQVTAPRNEQFF	TGCGCCAGCAGCCAGGTGACTGCTCCCCGCAATGAGCAGTTCTTC
NA	TRBV29-1	NA	TRBJ1-1	CSVEDFSGVNTEAFF	TGCAGCGTTGAAGATTTTTCAGGGGTGAACACTGAAGCTTTCTTT
NA	TRBV19	few	TRBJ2-1	CASSYRDFNNEQFF	TGTGCCAGTAGTTACAGGGATTTCAACAATGAGCAGTTCTTC
TRBD2	TRBV2	NA	TRBJ2-3	CASRTSSDTQYF	TGTGCCAGCAGGACTAGCTCCGATACGCAGTATTTT
NA	TRBV28	few	TRBJ1-2	CASSIEGVANYGYTF	TGTGCCAGCAGTATCGAGGGGGTGGCTAACTATGGCTACACCTTC
TRBD2	TRBV10-3	few	TRBJ2-1	CATRLSGTSGESSYNEQFF	TGTGCCACCCGCCTCTCCGGGACTAGCGGCGAGAGCTCCTACAATGAGCAGTTCTTC
NA	TRBV5-6	few	TRBJ2-5	CASSFRETQYF	TGTGCCAGCAGCTTTCGAGAGACCCAGTACTTC
TRBD2	TRBV7-9	NA	TRBJ2-7	CASSPRDGREKYEQYF	TGTGCCAGCAGCCCGAGGGATGGGCGGGAGAAATACGAGCAGTACTTC
NA	TRBV28	few	TRBJ2-3	CASSLGQPNADTQYF	TGTGCCAGCAGTTTAGGACAGCCGAACGCGGATACGCAGTATTTT
NA	TRBV5-1	few	TRBJ2-3	CASSQNTNTQYF	TGCGCCAGCAGCCAGAACACGAATACGCAGTATTTT
NA	TRBV5-1	NA	TRBJ1-2	CASSLGQGETNYGYTF	TGCGCCAGCAGCTTGGGGCAGGGCGAAACTAACTATGGCTACACCTTC
TRBD2	TRBV7-2	few	TRBJ2-5	CASSLTSGRSGGETQYF	TGTGCCAGCAGCTTGACTAGCGGGAGGAGTGGGGGTGAGACCCAGTACTTC
TRBD2	TRBV29-1	NA	TRBJ2-3	CSGGLVLTDTQYF	TGCAGCGGCGGACTAGTTCTAACCGATACGCAGTATTTT
NA	TRBV27	NA	TRBJ1-5	CASSYKGESNQPQHF	TGTGCCAGCAGTTACAAAGGAGAGAGCAATCAGCCCCAGCATTTT
TRBD1	TRBV6-5	NA	TRBJ2-1	CASSYGQGANEQFF	TGTGCCAGCAGTTATGGACAGGGGGCCAATGAGCAGTTCTTC
TRBD2	TRBV30	NA	TRBJ2-3	CAYSTGSSGSDTQYF	TGTGCCTACTCAACGGGGTCTAGCGGGAGTGATACGCAGTATTTT
TRBD2	TRBV28	NA	TRBJ2-7	CASSAWSGRAPGYEQYF	TGTGCCAGCAGTGCATGGAGCGGGAGGGCCCCCGGGTACGAGCAGTACTTC
NA	TRBV28	NA	TRBJ1-1	CASSLSQEYTEAFF	TGTGCCAGCAGTTTAAGTCAGGAATACACTGAAGCTTTCTTT
NA	TRBV2	few	TRBJ2-6	CASSGSSGANVLTF	TGTGCCAGCAGTGGTAGCTCTGGGGCCAACGTCCTGACTTTC
TRBD2	TRBV5-1	few	TRBJ2-7	CASSFGTSETYEQYF	TGCGCCAGCAGCTTCGGGACTAGCGAGACCTACGAGCAGTACTTC
TRBD2	TRBV19	few	TRBJ2-2	CASTAEPSGRAGGTGELFF	TGTGCCAGTACCGCAGAACCTAGCGGGAGGGCCGGGGGCACCGGGGAGCTGTTTTTT
NA	TRBV5-1	NA	TRBJ2-5	CASSLGQPLSQETQYF	TGCGCCAGCAGCTTGGGACAGCCACTCTCACAAGAGACCCAGTACTTC
TRBD2	TRBV30	NA	TRBJ2-1	CAWRAGTSVYNEQFF	TGTGCCTGGAGAGCCGGGACTAGCGTTTACAATGAGCAGTTCTTC
NA	TRBV18	few	TRBJ1-2	CASSPGAGDGYTF	TGTGCCAGCTCACCAGGGGCAGGGGATGGCTACACCTTC
NA	TRBV6-1	few	TRBJ2-5	CASSKDILGETQYF	TGTGCCAGCAGCAAGGACATTCTCGGAGAGACCCAGTACTTC
NA	TRBV9	NA	TRBJ2-7	CASSVGGGTPYEQYF	TGTGCCAGCAGCGTAGGAGGTGGGACTCCCTACGAGCAGTACTTC
TRBD1	TRBV15	few	TRBJ2-7	CATSREGQTFYEQYF	TGTGCCACCAGCAGAGAGGGACAGACCTTCTACGAGCAGTACTTC
TRBD2	TRBV4-3	NA	TRBJ2-7	CASSDQTSASSYEQYF	TGCGCCAGCAGCGACCAGACTAGCGCGAGCTCCTACGAGCAGTACTTC
NA	TRBV10-3	NA	TRBJ2-1	CAISERDTYNEQFF	TGTGCCATCAGTGAGAGGGACACCTACAATGAGCAGTTCTTC
NA	TRBV18	NA	TRBJ2-3	CASSSSLTDTQYF	TGTGCCAGCTCATCCTCCCTCACAGATACGCAGTATTTT
NA	TRBV6-5	NA	TRBJ1-2	CASRDTLNYGYTF	TGTGCCAGCAGGGACACACTTAACTATGGCTACACCTTC
TRBD2	TRBV5-1	NA	TRBJ2-5	CASTRLAGGPEETQYF	TGCGCCAGCACCCGTCTGGCGGGAGGGCCGGAGGAGACCCAGTACTTC
NA	TRBV9	few	TRBJ1-4	CASSPRGLLFF	TGTGCCAGCAGCCCCCGGGGTCTTCTGTTTTTT